The clone carrying this T cell receptor beta chain has a single count. Its target is not known. The data stem from a study of cytomegalovirus exposure and HLA in healthy donors. Regarding the study as a whole: A later analysis found most CMV-associated TCR beta chains apparently HLA-restricted. The study put some 150 TCR beta chains on its list as cytomegalovirus-associated.

V shed 5 bases and J 4 bases; nucleotides not matched to a gene: 11. The CDR3 spans 16 residues. The germline V gene has CDR1 SGHVS and CDR2 FNYEAQ. The study ran its PCR with 60 Vbeta and 13 Jbeta primers. Method: immunoSEQ multiplex PCR; TCRdb's copy keeps in-frame clones and lacks some. The sample has around 190,000 clones; over 70% are singletons. Sequences were obtained from PBMCs. The rearrangement joins TRBV7-6 to TRBJ2-5; TRBD2 aligns across 9 bases. This clonotype was obtained from a woman aged 50 to 60 in good health and CMV-seronegative. Here the CDR3 DNA reads TGTGCCAGCAGCGCCTTCGGCGGGAGGGCGGCAGAGACCCAGTACTTC. Its protein product is CASSAFGGRAAETQYF.